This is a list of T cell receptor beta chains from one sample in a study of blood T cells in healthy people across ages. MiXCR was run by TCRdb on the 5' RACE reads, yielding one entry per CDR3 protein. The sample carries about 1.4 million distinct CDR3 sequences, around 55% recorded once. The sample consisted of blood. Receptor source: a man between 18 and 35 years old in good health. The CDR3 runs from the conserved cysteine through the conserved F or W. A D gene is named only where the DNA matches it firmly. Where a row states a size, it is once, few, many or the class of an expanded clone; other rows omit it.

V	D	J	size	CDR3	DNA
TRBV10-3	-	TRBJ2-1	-	CATYGDHNEQFF	TGTGCCACTTACGGAGACCACAATGAGCAGTTCTTC
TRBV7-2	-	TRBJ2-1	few	CASSLVGGLYNEQFF	TGTGCCAGCAGCTTGGTCGGGGGACTCTACAATGAGCAGTTCTTC
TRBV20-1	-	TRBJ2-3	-	CSAFNPTGRTDTQYF	TGCAGTGCTTTTAACCCGACTGGACGCACAGATACGCAGTATTTT
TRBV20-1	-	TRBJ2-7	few	CSARHDYEQYF	TGCAGTGCTAGACACGACTACGAGCAGTACTTC
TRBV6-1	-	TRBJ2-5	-	CASSDLPQLETQYF	TGTGCCAGCAGTGATTTACCGCAATTGGAGACCCAGTACTTC
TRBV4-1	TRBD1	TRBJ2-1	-	CASSQDPGQGDYNEQFF	TGCGCCAGCAGCCAAGATCCGGGACAGGGAGATTACAATGAGCAGTTCTTC
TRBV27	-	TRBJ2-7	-	CASSLSYRASYEQYF	TGTGCCAGCAGTTTATCGTACAGGGCTTCCTACGAGCAGTACTTC
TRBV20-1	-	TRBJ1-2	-	CSARFYGYTF	TGCAGTGCTAGGTTTTATGGCTACACCTTC
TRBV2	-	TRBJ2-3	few	CASSEGWVATQYF	TGTGCCAGCAGTGAAGGCTGGGTAGCTACGCAGTATTTT
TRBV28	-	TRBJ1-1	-	CASSLRQVGKTMNTEAFF	TGTGCCAGCAGTTTACGTCAGGTGGGGAAGACCATGAACACTGAAGCTTTCTTT
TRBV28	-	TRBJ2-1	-	CASSFSPDNEQFF	TGTGCCAGCAGTTTTAGTCCGGACAATGAGCAGTTCTTC
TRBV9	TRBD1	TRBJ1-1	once	CASNLQGSGTEAFF	TGTGCCAGCAACCTACAGGGGTCCGGGACTGAAGCTTTCTTT
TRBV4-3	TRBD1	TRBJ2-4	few	CASSQQTSDRAQNIQYF	TGCGCCAGCAGCCAGCAAACCTCAGACAGGGCCCAGAACATTCAGTACTTC
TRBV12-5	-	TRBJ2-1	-	CASGLVTGGSKGDEQFF	TGTGCTAGTGGTTTGGTAACCGGAGGGTCCAAGGGGGATGAGCAGTTCTTC
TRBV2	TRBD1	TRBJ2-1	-	CASKAGTGEGSYNEQFF	TGTGCCAGCAAAGCTGGGACAGGGGAGGGCTCCTACAATGAGCAGTTCTTC
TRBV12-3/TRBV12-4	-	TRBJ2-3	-	CASRPYLRGTDTQYF	TGTGCCAGCAGACCGTACCTCCGGGGCACAGATACGCAGTATTTT
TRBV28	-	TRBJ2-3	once	CASSLTSDGNTDTQYF	TGTGCCAGCAGCCTCACCTCTGATGGAAACACAGATACGCAGTATTTT
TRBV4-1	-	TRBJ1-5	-	CASSHVGPTNQPQHF	TGCGCCAGCAGCCATGTGGGACCTACCAATCAGCCCCAGCATTTT
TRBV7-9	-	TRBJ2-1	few	CASSLEAYEQFF	TGTGCCAGCAGCTTAGAAGCATATGAGCAGTTCTTC
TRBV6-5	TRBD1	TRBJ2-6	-	CASSYSGQGARGANVLTF	TGTGCCAGCAGTTACTCGGGACAGGGGGCGAGAGGGGCCAACGTCCTGACTTTC
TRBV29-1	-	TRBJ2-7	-	CSATGGASYEQYF	TGCAGCGCTACAGGGGGGGCCTCCTACGAGCAGTACTTC
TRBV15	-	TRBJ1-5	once	CATSRVQGFYQPQHF	TGTGCCACCTCAAGGGTTCAGGGGTTCTATCAGCCCCAGCATTTT
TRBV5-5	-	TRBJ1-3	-	CASSWGDSSGNTIYF	TGTGCCAGCAGTTGGGGCGACAGCTCTGGAAACACCATATATTTT
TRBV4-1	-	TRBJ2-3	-	CASSQSSVSGVDTQYF	TGCGCCAGCAGCCAATCTAGCGTCTCAGGGGTGGATACGCAGTATTTT
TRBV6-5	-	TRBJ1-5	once	CASSAFGGGDNQPQHF	TGTGCCAGCAGCGCCTTCGGGGGAGGGGATAATCAGCCCCAGCATTTT
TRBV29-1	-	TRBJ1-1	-	CSVAGRFTEAFF	TGCAGCGTTGCGGGGCGATTCACTGAAGCTTTCTTT
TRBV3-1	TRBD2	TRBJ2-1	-	CASSLHGGTLRNEQFF	TGTGCCAGCAGCTTACACGGGGGGACCCTAAGGAATGAGCAGTTCTTC
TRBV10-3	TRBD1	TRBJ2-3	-	CAIREGGAGDTQYF	TGTGCCATCAGGGAAGGGGGCGCGGGAGATACGCAGTATTTT
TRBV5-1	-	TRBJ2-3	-	CASSLVRGSDTQYF	TGCGCCAGCAGCTTGGTTAGGGGGTCGGATACGCAGTATTTT
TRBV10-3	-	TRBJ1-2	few	CAISGQGEDGYTF	TGTGCCATCAGTGGGCAGGGTGAAGATGGCTACACCTTC
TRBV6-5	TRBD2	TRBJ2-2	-	CASSYSISGGVGTGELFF	TGTGCCAGCAGTTACTCGATTAGCGGGGGGGTCGGTACCGGGGAGCTGTTTTTT
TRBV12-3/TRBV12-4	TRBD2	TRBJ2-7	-	CASSDTRRAGVYEQYF	TGTGCCAGCAGTGACACCCGGCGAGCGGGAGTCTACGAGCAGTACTTC
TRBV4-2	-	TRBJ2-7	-	CASSQAGKNLYEQYF	TGTGCCAGCAGCCAGGCCGGGAAGAATCTCTACGAGCAGTACTTC
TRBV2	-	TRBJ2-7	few	CASSELRGYEQYF	TGTGCCAGCAGTGAATTACGGGGTTACGAGCAGTACTTC
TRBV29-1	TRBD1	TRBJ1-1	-	CSVHGTGGTEAFF	TGCAGCGTTCACGGGACAGGGGGCACTGAAGCTTTCTTT
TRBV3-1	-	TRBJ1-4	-	CASSQEDNEKLFF	TGTGCCAGCAGCCAAGAAGATAATGAAAAACTGTTTTTT
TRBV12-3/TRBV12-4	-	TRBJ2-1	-	CASSLVYDGSSYNEQFF	TGTGCCAGCAGTTTGGTTTATGACGGGAGCTCCTACAATGAGCAGTTCTTC
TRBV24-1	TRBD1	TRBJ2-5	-	CATSEDRVSETQYF	TGTGCCACCAGTGAGGACAGGGTTTCGGAGACCCAGTACTTC
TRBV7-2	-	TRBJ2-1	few	CASSLLPNEQFF	TGTGCCAGCAGCTTATTACCAAATGAGCAGTTCTTC
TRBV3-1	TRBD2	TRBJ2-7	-	CASSRWTSGLPRFTMPYYEQYF	TGTGCCAGCAGCCGCTGGACTAGCGGCCTTCCTAGATTTACTATGCCGTACTACGAGCAGTACTTC
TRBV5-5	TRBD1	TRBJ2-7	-	CASTVGDRNYEQYF	TGTGCCAGCACCGTGGGGGACAGAAACTACGAGCAGTACTTC
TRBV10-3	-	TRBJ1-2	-	CAITQRRADNYGYTF	TGTGCCATAACCCAGCGGAGGGCTGATAACTATGGCTACACCTTC
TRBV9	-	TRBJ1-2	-	CASSARTKLGYGHTF	TGTGCCAGCAGCGCGCGGACAAAGCTAGGCTATGGCCACACCTTC
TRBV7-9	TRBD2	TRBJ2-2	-	CASSSNVAGTNTGELFF	TGTGCCAGCAGCTCAAACGTAGCGGGGACGAACACCGGGGAGCTGTTTTTT
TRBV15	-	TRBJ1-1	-	CATSRERTAFF	TGTGCCACCAGCAGAGAAAGGACAGCTTTCTTT
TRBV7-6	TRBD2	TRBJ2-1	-	CASSPLAGGSNEQFF	TGTGCCAGCTCACCACTAGCGGGAGGGTCCAATGAGCAGTTCTTC
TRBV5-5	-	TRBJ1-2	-	CAGSLKPAGEGSGYTF	TGTGCCGGCAGCCTCAAACCGGCAGGGGAGGGCTCTGGCTACACCTTC
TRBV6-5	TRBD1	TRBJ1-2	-	CASSTTGGPGQGARGYTF	TGTGCCAGCAGTACTACAGGGGGACCGGGACAGGGGGCTCGGGGCTACACCTTC
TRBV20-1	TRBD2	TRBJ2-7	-	CSARDAQRESNEQYF	TGCAGTGCTAGAGATGCCCAGCGGGAGTCCAATGAGCAGTACTTC